These 14 T cell receptor beta chains were sequenced from one sample in a study of T cell responses to AZD1222 COVID-19 vaccine. The method was immunoSEQ multiplex PCR; TCRdb's version includes in-frame clones alone and lacks a portion of them. The sample shows roughly 130,000 clones, around 90% of them seen only once. Sequenced material: peripheral blood, taken 28 days after the second AZD1222 dose. The source of these receptors is an adult who received the AZD1222 COVID-19 vaccine.

This clone came up once. DNA of the CDR3: TGTGCCAGCAGTGATGACAGAATGAATTCACCCCTCCACTTT. Translation gives CASSDDRMNSPLHF. This rearrangement joins TRBV25-1 to TRBJ1-6, with D tentatively TRBD1 (5 bases). This CDR3 comprises 14 residues. Germline V gene lookup returns CDR1 MGHDK and CDR2 SYGVNS. V gave up 3 bases and J gave up 7 bases, with 10 bases separating them.

The V gene is TRBV7-2, the J gene TRBJ2-5; no reliable D call. The CDR3 contains 15 residues. The V gene lost 1 base and the J gene lost 9 bases, with 18 bases spanning the gap. CDR1 and CDR2 from the germline V gene are SGHTA and FQGNSA. The CDR3 DNA follows: TGTGCCAGCAGCTTAGACGTCGGACCGGGTCGGTCCCAGTACTTC. It codes for CASSLDVGPGRSQYF.

The rearrangement links TRBV6-2 or TRBV6-3 to TRBJ2-3; D remains ambiguous. V dropped 4 bases and J dropped 2 bases, with 10 bases sitting between them. Per germline, CDR1 MNHEY and CDR2 SVGEGT. The CDR3 is 14 residues long. CDR3 loop: CASSFEADTDTQYF. DNA for the CDR3: TGTGCCAGCAGTTTTGAGGCCGACACAGATACGCAGTATTTT.

The chain joins TRBV24-1 to TRBJ2-3; unclear D gene. Germline CDR1 KGHDR, CDR2 SFDVKD. V was pared by 5 bases and J by 2 bases, with 10 bases between. This CDR3 has 14 amino acids. CDR3 sequence (DNA): TGTGCCACCAGTGCGGAGAGACTCACAGATACGCAGTATTTT. Translation: CATSAERLTDTQYF.

This clone came up once. The rearrangement links TRBV7-2 to TRBJ1-2, with 7 bases matching TRBD1. Germline CDR1 is SGHTA and CDR2 is FQGNSA. V was clipped by 2 bases and J by 3 bases; unmatched bases: 3. CDR3 length: 14 amino acids. CDR3 DNA sequence: TGTGCCAGCAGCTTAAAGGGACAGCACTATGGCTACACCTTC. Amino acid sequence: CASSLKGQHYGYTF.

The chain recombines TRBV5-1 with TRBJ2-4; no clear D gene. CDR1 SGHRS and CDR2 YFSETQ come from the germline V gene. CDR3 length equals 16 residues. Trimming left V 4 bases short and J 0 bases short, with 14 bases between. CDR3 nucleotides: TGCGCCAGCAGCAGAGGCGCGGAGATAGCCAAAAACATTCAGTACTTC. As protein: CASSRGAEIAKNIQYF.

This chain joins TRBV7-3 and TRBJ1-1; D uncertain. V shed 5 bases and J shed 4 bases, with 11 bases lying between them. The CDR3 contains 13 residues. The V gene's germline CDR1 is SGHTA and CDR2 FQGTGA. CDR3 DNA: TGTGCCAGCAGCGCTCCGGGCGGCACTGAAGCTTTCTTT. Translation gives CASSAPGGTEAFF. The full variable domain, rest sourced from reference TRBV7-3 and TRBJ1-1, is GAGVSQTPSNKVTEKGKYVELRCDPISGHTALYWYRQSLGQGPEFLIYFQGTGAADDSGLPNDRFFAVRPEGSVSTLKIQRTERGDSAVYLCASSAPGGTEAFFGQGTRLTVV.

The chain is built from TRBV3-1 (or the pseudogene TRBV3-2) and TRBJ1-3; 8 nucleotides align to TRBD1. In germline, CDR1 is LGHDT, CDR2 YNNKEL (reference sequence). Trimming took 8 bases from V and 2 from J; bases not matched to a gene: 2. The length of the CDR3 is 13 residues. CDR3 coding DNA: TGTGCCAGCGTGGACAGGGCTGGAAACACCATATATTTT. Amino acids: CASVDRAGNTIYF.

This clone was recorded only once. The J gene is TRBJ1-5, the V gene TRBV4-3; D ambiguous. CDR3 length: 15 amino acids. V lost 0 bases to trimming and J lost 6 bases, with 12 bases between them. Germline V gene data show CDR1 as LGHNA and CDR2 as YSLEER. The CDR3 spells CASSQDFGFFQPQHF. The CDR3, as DNA: TGCGCCAGCAGCCAAGATTTCGGGTTCTTTCAGCCCCAGCATTTT.

V usage is TRBV27 and J usage is TRBJ1-1; D is ambiguous. The CDR3 sequence is 12 residues long. Germline assignment: CDR1 MNHEY and CDR2 SMNVEV (reference sequence). The V gene lost 9 bases and the J gene lost 5 bases, with 13 bases spanning the gap. The CDR3 here is CARPQRETEAFF. The CDR3 coding sequence is TGTGCCAGACCTCAGAGGGAGACTGAAGCTTTCTTT.

The J gene is TRBJ2-7, the V gene TRBV4-3; 7 bases agree with TRBD2. Germline loops: CDR1 LGHNA, CDR2 YSLEER. This CDR3 spans 16 amino acids. Losses at the gene ends were 2 bases for V and 0 bases for J; bases not matched to a gene: 7. Written as DNA, the CDR3 is TGCGCCAGCAGCCAACACCCTCGGGACTACTCCTACGAGCAGTACTTC. Its translation is CASSQHPRDYSYEQYF.

This chain connects TRBV5-1 to TRBJ2-7; TRBD1 matches at 10 bases. The J segment lost 2 bases and the V segment lost 1 base, leaving 3 bases of the junction unmatched. Germline V gives CDR1 SGHRS, CDR2 YFSETQ. The CDR3 length is 15 residues. DNA of the CDR3: TGCGCCAGCAGCTTGCCCGGGACAGGGGCCTACGAGCAGTACTTC. This translates into CASSLPGTGAYEQYF.

This rearrangement joins TRBV19 to TRBJ2-1; weak D call: TRBD2 (6 bases). The CDR3 is 16 residues long. Germline values: CDR1 LNHDA, CDR2 SQIVND (reference sequence). V was trimmed by 5 bases and J by 4 bases, leaving 18 bases between them. The CDR3 region has the DNA TGTGCCAGTAGTTTGCGTACTAGCACCGGTTACAATGAGCAGTTCTTC. It codes for CASSLRTSTGYNEQFF.

The chain has TRBV7-8 and TRBJ2-7, with a possible D match to TRBD2 (7 bases). Germline V CDR1 and CDR2: SGHVS, FQNEAQ. V was trimmed by 5 bases and J by 3 bases, leaving 20 bases between them. The CDR3 extends over 16 amino acids. CDR3 coding DNA: TGTGCCAGCAGCCCCACTGGGGGGGGCAGTAGCTACGAGCAGTACTTC. This sequence encodes CASSPTGGGSSYEQYF.